What follows are 22 T cell receptor beta chains derived from one specimen sequenced in a study of blood T cell repertoires in COVID-19. Produced via immunoSEQ multiplex PCR; TCRdb's table is partial and in-frame only. There are more than 400,000 clones in the sample; 80% to 95% occur only once, and about 0.6% lies in the top ten. The sample taken for sequencing was PBMCs or T cells enriched from blood (not recorded which). The source is a man aged 18 to 29 who had recovered from COVID-19.

Turning to this clone: The identical CDR3 is also encoded by other nucleotide sequences in the sample. V gene TRBV11-3 combines with J gene TRBJ2-2; D unclear. The germline V and J ends were trimmed by 1 base and 0 bases, with 6 bases remaining between them. The CDR3 is 15 amino acids. Per the germline V gene, CDR1 is SGHNT and CDR2 is YENEEA. The CDR3 nucleotides read TGTGCCAGCAGCTTAGGCGGAGCGAACACCGGGGAGCTGTTTTTT. Its translation is CASSLGGANTGELFF.

This clone was seen a few times. The rearrangement links TRBV29-1 to TRBJ1-2; weak D call: TRBD1 (5 bases). The CDR3 is made up of 11 amino acids. The ends were cut back, 6 bases at V and 8 bases at J, with 13 bases in the middle. Germline CDR1 is SQVTM and CDR2 is ANQGSEA. The CDR3 region is CSVDPQGGYTF. CDR3 coding DNA: TGCAGCGTCGACCCCCAGGGAGGCTACACCTTC.

J is TRBJ2-7 and V is TRBV6-5; D possibly corresponds to TRBD2 (5 bases). Germline values: CDR1 MNHEY, CDR2 SVGAGI. This CDR3 contains 14 residues. The V and J ends lost 2 bases and 6 bases respectively, with 14 bases between them. The CDR3 sequence: CASSYAYPSSEQYF. The CDR3, as DNA: TGTGCCAGCAGTTACGCTTACCCTAGCTCCGAGCAGTACTTC.

The genes are TRBV27 and TRBJ2-1; the D gene is possibly TRBD2 (6 bases). Between the trimmed V and J ends, which lost 4 bases and 1 base, there was a span of 11 bases. Germline V gives CDR1 MNHEY, CDR2 SMNVEV (reference sequence). This CDR3 has 15 amino acids. CDR3 nucleotide sequence: TGTGCCAGCAGTTCTGGACTAACTTCCTACAATGAGCAGTTCTTC. The encoded protein is CASSSGLTSYNEQFF.

This rearrangement joins TRBV4-1 to TRBJ2-4, with TRBD2 matching 8 bases. This CDR3 comprises 17 residues. Germline CDR1 MGHRA, CDR2 YSYEKL. With V trimmed by 0 bases and J by 6 bases, 10 bases remained unmatched. Here the CDR3 reads CASSQDAQRESRNIQYF. As DNA, the CDR3 is TGCGCCAGCAGCCAAGATGCCCAGCGGGAGTCTCGAAACATTCAGTACTTC.

The V call is TRBV20-1, the J call TRBJ2-7; the D gene is possibly TRBD2 (5 bases). CDR1 and CDR2 from the germline V gene are DFQATT and SNEGSKA (reference sequence). The V end lost 3 bases, the J end lost 5 bases, and 5 bases lay between the germline ends. There are 10 residues in the CDR3. The CDR3 coding sequence is TGCAGTGCTAGCGGGAACGAGCAGTACTTC. Translating it yields CSASGNEQYF.

The chain combines TRBV7-3 with TRBJ2-5; D perhaps matches TRBD1 (5 bases). The V end was cut by 4 bases, the J end by 3 bases, with 15 bases between. Germline V lookup: CDR1 SGHTA, CDR2 FQGTGA. This CDR3 has 15 amino acids. CDR3 residues: CASSSGAGREETQYF. The CDR3 region has the DNA TGTGCCAGCAGCTCTGGGGCCGGACGTGAAGAGACCCAGTACTTC. Together with reference TRBV7-3 and TRBJ2-5, the CDR3 gives the full variable domain: GAGVSQTPSNKVTEKGKYVELRCDPISGHTALYWYRQSLGQGPEFLIYFQGTGAADDSGLPNDRFFAVRPEGSVSTLKIQRTERGDSAVYLCASSSGAGREETQYFGPGTRLLVL.

The rearrangement links TRBV19 to TRBJ1-3; the match to TRBD1 covers 8 bases. Trimming removed 4 bases from V and 9 bases from J; junction bases left unmatched: 5. In germline, CDR1 is LNHDA, CDR2 SQIVND (reference sequence). The CDR3 length is 13 residues. CDR3 in DNA: TGTGCCAGTAGTAAGACAGGGGAGGCCACCATATATTTT. Encoded protein: CASSKTGEATIYF.

This clone was seen many times. The chain combines TRBV5-5 with TRBJ1-6, with 8 bases matching TRBD1. Per the germline V gene, CDR1 is SGHKS and CDR2 is YYEKEE (reference sequence). Trimming cost V 2 bases and J 10 bases; bases outside gene matches: 5. The CDR3 loop spans 14 amino acids. The CDR3 DNA reads as TGTGCCAGCAGCTTCCCAGGGGGCGCGTCACCCCTCCACTTT. Protein product: CASSFPGGASPLHF.

The chain is built from TRBV24-1 and TRBJ2-2; D gene unclear. V was shortened by 4 bases and J by 0 bases, with 11 bases between the two germline ends. The germline V gene has CDR1 KGHDR and CDR2 SFDVKD. The CDR3 contains 16 residues. CDR3 DNA sequence: TGTGCCACCAGTGACTTCGCGGAGACGAACACCGGGGAGCTGTTTTTT. Its protein is CATSDFAETNTGELFF.

The CDR3 is CATSGTSDYNEQFF. The CDR3 coding sequence is TGTGCCACCAGTGGAACTAGTGACTACAATGAGCAGTTCTTC. The gene calls are TRBV24-1 and TRBJ2-1; D is perhaps TRBD2 (5 bases). The CDR3 spans 14 residues. The ends were cut back, 5 bases at V and 3 bases at J, with 10 bases in the middle. Per germline, CDR1 KGHDR and CDR2 SFDVKD.

The J gene is TRBJ1-5, the V gene TRBV28, with D perhaps matching TRBD1 (6 bases). V was trimmed by 5 bases and J by 7 bases, leaving 15 bases between them. This CDR3 is 14 amino acids long. CDR1 is MDHEN, CDR2 SYDVKM, per germline. In DNA form, the CDR3 reads TGTGCCAGCAGTCCGTCAACAGGGAAACAGCCCCAGCATTTT. Its protein product is CASSPSTGKQPQHF.

This chain connects TRBV4-1 to TRBJ2-1; TRBD1 matches at 8 bases. V lost 2 bases and J lost 4; bases outside the gene matches: 4. The CDR3 has 15 residues. The germline V gene encodes CDR1 MGHRA and CDR2 YSYEKL. The CDR3 DNA is TGCGCCAGCAGCCAACAGGGGGCGCGGTACAATGAGCAGTTCTTC. Its translation is CASSQQGARYNEQFF.

The chain couples TRBV6-5 to TRBJ1-5, with 9 bases fitting TRBD1. V shed 6 bases and J 5 bases; nucleotides not matched to a gene: 8. Germline lookup yields CDR1 MNHEY and CDR2 SVGAGI. This CDR3 is built from 15 residues. The CDR3 DNA reads as TGTGCCAGCAGCCAGGGACAGGGCCTTTATCAGCCCCAGCATTTT. This encodes CASSQGQGLYQPQHF.

This rearrangement joins TRBV10-1 to TRBJ1-2; D unresolved. CDR1 and CDR2 from the germline V gene are WNHNN and SYGVQD (reference sequence). This CDR3 is built from 15 residues. With 6 bases removed from V and 4 bases from J, the gap between germline ends came to 18 bases. The CDR3 region is CASRDLFTKGYGYTF. The DNA of the CDR3 is TGCGCCAGCAGAGACCTATTCACTAAAGGCTATGGCTACACCTTC.

The chain has TRBV18 and TRBJ1-1; tentative D call: TRBD1 (5 bases). This CDR3 comprises 14 residues. V shed 5 bases and J shed 3 bases, with 13 bases lying between them. The germline V gene encodes CDR1 KGHSH and CDR2 LQKENI. CDR3 nucleotide sequence: TGTGCCAGCTCAAGCAGGGAGGAGCACACTGAAGCTTTCTTT. Its translation: CASSSREEHTEAFF.

The gene calls are TRBV28 and TRBJ2-1; 7 bases align to TRBD1. The V segment lost 6 bases and the J segment 2 bases; nucleotides outside the gene matches: 4. There are 14 residues in the CDR3. Germline CDR1 reads MDHEN; CDR2 reads SYDVKM. This CDR3 is CASRPGGPYNEQFF. CDR3 nucleotides: TGTGCCAGCAGACCAGGGGGTCCCTACAATGAGCAGTTCTTC. The entire variable domain, with the rest obtained from reference TRBV28 and TRBJ2-1, is as follows: DVKVTQSSRYLVKRTGEKVFLECVQDMDHENMFWYRQDPGLGLRLIYFSYDVKMKEKGDIPEGYSVSREKKERFSLILESASTNQTSMYLCASRPGGPYNEQFFGPGTRLTVL.

The V and J genes are TRBV6-5 and TRBJ2-7, with 9 bases aligning to TRBD1. The germline CDR1 and CDR2 sequences are MNHEY and SVGAGI. The CDR3 is made up of 15 amino acids. V was pared by 5 bases and J by 3 bases, with 8 bases of the junction left unmatched. The chain's CDR3 is CASSHRTGEFYEQYF. Written as DNA, the CDR3 is TGTGCCAGCAGTCACCGGACAGGGGAGTTCTACGAGCAGTACTTC.

The chain couples TRBV2 to TRBJ2-7; D ambiguous. V lost 6 bases and J 3 bases, leaving 12 bases between the germline ends. CDR1 is SNHLY and CDR2 is FYNNEI in the germline V gene. This CDR3 contains 13 residues. The chain's CDR3 is CASRTAVGYEQYF. The CDR3 DNA reads as TGTGCCAGCAGGACGGCGGTGGGCTACGAGCAGTACTTC.

The chain has TRBV10-3 and TRBJ2-2; D unclear. Trimming removed 3 bases from V and 4 bases from J, with 9 bases in between. The CDR3 consists of 14 residues. The germline V gene has CDR1 ENHRY and CDR2 SYGVKD. The CDR3 DNA reads TGTGCCATCAGTGAAAGCAGGCCCACCGGGGAGCTGTTTTTT. Protein: CAISESRPTGELFF.

The chain combines TRBV29-1 with TRBJ1-2; D is possibly TRBD1 (5 bases). Germline V gene lookup returns CDR1 SQVTM and CDR2 ANQGSEA. The CDR3 has 12 amino acids. V was cut by 2 bases and J by 7 bases, with 11 bases left in between. CDR3 nucleotide sequence: TGCAGCGTTGAATCGGGGGTTGGTGGCTACACCTTC. It encodes CSVESGVGGYTF.

This clone was counted once. The V call is TRBV7-9, the J call TRBJ1-2; TRBD1 might be the D (5 bases). The CDR3 loop spans 13 amino acids. V was clipped by 5 bases and J by 8 bases, with 15 bases between them. The germline CDR1 and CDR2 sequences are SEHNR and FQNEAQ (reference sequence). The chain's CDR3 is CASSHGGGDGYTF. The CDR3 DNA follows: TGTGCCAGCAGCCACGGCGGGGGGGACGGCTACACCTTC.